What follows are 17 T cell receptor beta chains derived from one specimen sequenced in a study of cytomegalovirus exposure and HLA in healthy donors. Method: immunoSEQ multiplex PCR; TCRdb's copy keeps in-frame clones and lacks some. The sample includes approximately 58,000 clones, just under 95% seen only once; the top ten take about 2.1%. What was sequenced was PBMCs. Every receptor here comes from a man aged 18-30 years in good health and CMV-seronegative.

This chain's CDR3 is CASSQDLGSGEQYF. DNA for the CDR3: TGCGCCAGCAGCCAAGATTTGGGCAGCGGCGAGCAGTACTTC. The J gene is TRBJ2-7, the V gene TRBV4-3, with D tentatively TRBD2 (5 bases). The V end was cut by 0 bases, the J end by 6 bases, with 12 bases between. CDR3 length: 14 amino acids. Germline V CDR1 and CDR2: LGHNA, YSLEER.

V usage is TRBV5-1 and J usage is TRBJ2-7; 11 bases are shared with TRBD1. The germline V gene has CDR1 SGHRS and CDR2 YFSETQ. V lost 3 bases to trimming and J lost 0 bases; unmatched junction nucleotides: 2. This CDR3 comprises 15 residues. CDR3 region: CASSWGTGGSYEQYF. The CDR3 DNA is TGCGCCAGCAGCTGGGGGACAGGGGGCTCCTACGAGCAGTACTTC.

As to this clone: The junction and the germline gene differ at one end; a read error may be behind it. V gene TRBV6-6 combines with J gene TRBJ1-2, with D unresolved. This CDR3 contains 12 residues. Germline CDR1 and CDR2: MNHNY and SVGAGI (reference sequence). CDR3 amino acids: CASSYPDYGYTF. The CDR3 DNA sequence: TGTGCCAGCAGTTATCCGGACTACGGCTACACCTTC.

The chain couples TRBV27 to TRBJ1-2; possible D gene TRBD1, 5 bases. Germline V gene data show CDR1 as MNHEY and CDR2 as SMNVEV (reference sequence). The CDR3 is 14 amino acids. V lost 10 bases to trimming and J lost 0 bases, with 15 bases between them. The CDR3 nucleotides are TGTGCCACCTCCGCGGGGCAGGCTAACTATGGCTACACCTTC. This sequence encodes CATSAGQANYGYTF.

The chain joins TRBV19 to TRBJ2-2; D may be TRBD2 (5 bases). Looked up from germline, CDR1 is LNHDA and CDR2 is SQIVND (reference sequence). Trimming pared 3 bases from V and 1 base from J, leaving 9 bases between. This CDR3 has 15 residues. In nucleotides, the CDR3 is TGTGCCAGTAGTATCATAGCGCAGAACACCGGGGAGCTGTTTTTT. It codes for CASSIIAQNTGELFF.

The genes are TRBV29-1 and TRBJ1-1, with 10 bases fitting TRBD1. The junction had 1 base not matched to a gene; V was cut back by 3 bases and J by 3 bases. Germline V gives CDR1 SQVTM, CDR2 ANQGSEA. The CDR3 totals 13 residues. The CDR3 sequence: CSVETGGHTEAFF. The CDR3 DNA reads TGCAGCGTTGAGACAGGGGGCCACACTGAAGCTTTCTTT.

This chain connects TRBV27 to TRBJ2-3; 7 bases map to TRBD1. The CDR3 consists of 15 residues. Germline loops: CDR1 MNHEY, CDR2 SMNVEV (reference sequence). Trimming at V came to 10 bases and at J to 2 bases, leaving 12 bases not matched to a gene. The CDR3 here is CATCLYRGATDTQYF. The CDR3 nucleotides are TGTGCCACTTGCCTGTACAGGGGCGCCACAGATACGCAGTATTTT.

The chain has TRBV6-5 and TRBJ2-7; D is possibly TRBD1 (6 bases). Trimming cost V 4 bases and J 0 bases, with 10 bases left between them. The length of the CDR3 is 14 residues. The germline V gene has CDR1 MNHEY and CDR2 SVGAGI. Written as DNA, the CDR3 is TGTGCCAGCAGTTCCTCGGGACACTCCTACGAGCAGTACTTC. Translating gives CASSSSGHSYEQYF.

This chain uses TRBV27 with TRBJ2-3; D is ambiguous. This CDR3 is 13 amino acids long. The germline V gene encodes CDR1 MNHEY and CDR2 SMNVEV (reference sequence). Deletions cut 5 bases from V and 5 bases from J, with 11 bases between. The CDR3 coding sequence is TGTGCCAGCAGTGGTTGGGCAGTAGATACGCAGTATTTT. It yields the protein CASSGWAVDTQYF.

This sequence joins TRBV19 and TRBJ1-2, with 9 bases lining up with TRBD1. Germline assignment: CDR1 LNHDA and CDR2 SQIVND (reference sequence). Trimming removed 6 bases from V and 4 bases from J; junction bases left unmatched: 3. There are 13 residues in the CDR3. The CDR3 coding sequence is TGTGCCAGTAGCACAGGGGGCGGCTATGGCTACACCTTC. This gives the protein CASSTGGGYGYTF.

CDR3 residues: CASSRQGSDTQYF. The DNA of the CDR3 is TGTGCCAGCAGTCGACAGGGGTCAGATACGCAGTATTTT. V and J are TRBV7-2 and TRBJ2-3, with 8 bases matching TRBD1. There are 13 residues in the CDR3. Germline loops: CDR1 SGHTA, CDR2 FQGNSA. V shed 6 bases, J shed 4 bases, and the junction held 3 bases outside the gene matches. The whole variable domain, filled in from reference TRBV7-2 and TRBJ2-3, reads GAGVSQSPSNKVTEKGKDVELRCDPISGHTALYWYRQSLGQGLEFLIYFQGNSAPDKSGLPSDRFSAERTGGSVSTLTIQRTQQEDSAVYLCASSRQGSDTQYFGPGTRLTVL.

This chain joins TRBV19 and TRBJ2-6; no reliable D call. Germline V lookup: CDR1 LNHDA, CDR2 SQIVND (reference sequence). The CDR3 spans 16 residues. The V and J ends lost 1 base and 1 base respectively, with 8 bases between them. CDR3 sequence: CASSIGAGSGANVLTF. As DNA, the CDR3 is TGTGCCAGTAGTATAGGCGCCGGGTCTGGGGCCAACGTCCTGACTTTC. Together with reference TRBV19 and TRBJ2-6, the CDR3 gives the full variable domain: DGGITQSPKYLFRKEGQNVTLSCEQNLNHDAMYWYRQDPGQGLRLIYYSQIVNDFQKGDIAEGYSVSREKKESFPLTVTSAQKNPTAFYLCASSIGAGSGANVLTFGAGSRLTVL.

CDR3 DNA: TGTGCCAGCGGCTCCGGGACTATAACAGAAAAACTGTTTTTT. Its translation is CASGSGTITEKLFF. The chain is built from TRBV19 and TRBJ1-4, with D possibly being TRBD1 (5 bases). V lost 9 bases to trimming and J lost 8 bases, with 19 bases between them. The CDR3 has 14 residues. Germline CDR1 and CDR2: LNHDA and SQIVND (reference sequence).

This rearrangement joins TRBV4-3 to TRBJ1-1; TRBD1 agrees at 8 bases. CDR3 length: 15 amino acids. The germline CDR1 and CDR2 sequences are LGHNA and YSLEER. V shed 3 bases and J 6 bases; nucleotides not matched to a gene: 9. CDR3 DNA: TGCGCCAGCAGCCAGCGGACAGGGAATGCGGCTGAAGCTTTCTTT. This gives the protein CASSQRTGNAAEAFF.

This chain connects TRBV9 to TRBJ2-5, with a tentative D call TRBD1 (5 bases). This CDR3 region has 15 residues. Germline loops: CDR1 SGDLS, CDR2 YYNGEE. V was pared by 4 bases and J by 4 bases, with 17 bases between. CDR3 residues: CASSPQGSRGETQYF. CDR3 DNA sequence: TGTGCCAGCAGCCCCCAAGGTTCAAGGGGAGAGACCCAGTACTTC.

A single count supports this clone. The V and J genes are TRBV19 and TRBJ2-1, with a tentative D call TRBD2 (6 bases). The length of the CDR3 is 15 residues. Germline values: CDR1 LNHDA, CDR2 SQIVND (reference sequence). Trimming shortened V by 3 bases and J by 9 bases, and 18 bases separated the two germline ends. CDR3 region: CASSMFLGGSGEQFF. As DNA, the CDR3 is TGTGCCAGTAGTATGTTTCTCGGGGGTTCCGGTGAGCAGTTCTTC.

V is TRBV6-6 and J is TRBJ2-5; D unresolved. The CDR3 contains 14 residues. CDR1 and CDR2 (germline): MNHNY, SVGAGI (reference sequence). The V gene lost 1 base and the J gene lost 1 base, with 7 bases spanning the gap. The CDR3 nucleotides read TGTGCCAGCAGTTACTTGACACTCCAAGAGACCCAGTACTTC. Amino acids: CASSYLTLQETQYF.